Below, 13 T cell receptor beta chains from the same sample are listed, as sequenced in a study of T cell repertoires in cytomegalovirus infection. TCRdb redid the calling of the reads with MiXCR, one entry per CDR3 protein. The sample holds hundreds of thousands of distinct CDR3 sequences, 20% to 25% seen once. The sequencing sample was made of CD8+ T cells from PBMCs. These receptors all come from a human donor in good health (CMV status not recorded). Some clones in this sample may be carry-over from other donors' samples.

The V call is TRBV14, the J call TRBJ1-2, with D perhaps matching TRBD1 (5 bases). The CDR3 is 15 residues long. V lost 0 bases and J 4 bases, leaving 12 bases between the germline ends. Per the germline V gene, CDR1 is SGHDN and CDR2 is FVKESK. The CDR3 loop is CASSQDFGTVYGYTF. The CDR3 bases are TGTGCCAGCAGCCAAGACTTCGGGACGGTCTATGGCTACACCTTC.

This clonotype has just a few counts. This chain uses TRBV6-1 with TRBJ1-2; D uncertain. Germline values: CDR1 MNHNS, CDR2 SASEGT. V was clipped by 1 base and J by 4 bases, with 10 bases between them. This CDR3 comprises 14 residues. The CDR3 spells CASSEEVVLYGYTF. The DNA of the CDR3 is TGTGCCAGCAGTGAAGAGGTTGTGCTCTATGGCTACACCTTC.

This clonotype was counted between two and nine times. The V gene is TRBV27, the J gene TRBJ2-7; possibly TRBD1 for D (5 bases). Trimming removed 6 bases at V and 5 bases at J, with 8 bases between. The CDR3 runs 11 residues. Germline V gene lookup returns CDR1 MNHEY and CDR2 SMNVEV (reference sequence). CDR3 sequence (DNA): TGTGCCAGCAGGGTAGGGGACGAGCAGTACTTC. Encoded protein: CASRVGDEQYF.

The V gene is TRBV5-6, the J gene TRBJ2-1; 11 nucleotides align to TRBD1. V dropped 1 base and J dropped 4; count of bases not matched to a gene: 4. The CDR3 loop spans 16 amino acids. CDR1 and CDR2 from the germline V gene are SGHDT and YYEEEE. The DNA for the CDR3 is TGTGCCAGCAGCTTGCCGGACAGGGGGCTTTACAATGAGCAGTTCTTC. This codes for CASSLPDRGLYNEQFF.

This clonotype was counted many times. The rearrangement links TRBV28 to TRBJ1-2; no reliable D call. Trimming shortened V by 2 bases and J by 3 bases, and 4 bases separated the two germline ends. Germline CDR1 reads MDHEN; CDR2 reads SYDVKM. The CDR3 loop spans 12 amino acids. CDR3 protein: CASSLQDYGYTF. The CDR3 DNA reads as TGTGCCAGCAGTTTACAGGACTATGGCTACACCTTC.

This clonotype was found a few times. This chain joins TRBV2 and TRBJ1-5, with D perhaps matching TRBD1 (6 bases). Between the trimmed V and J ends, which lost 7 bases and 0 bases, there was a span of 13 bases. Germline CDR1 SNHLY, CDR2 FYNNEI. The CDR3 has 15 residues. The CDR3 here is CASNERGYSNQPQHF. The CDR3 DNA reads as TGTGCCAGCAACGAGAGGGGGTATAGCAATCAGCCCCAGCATTTT.

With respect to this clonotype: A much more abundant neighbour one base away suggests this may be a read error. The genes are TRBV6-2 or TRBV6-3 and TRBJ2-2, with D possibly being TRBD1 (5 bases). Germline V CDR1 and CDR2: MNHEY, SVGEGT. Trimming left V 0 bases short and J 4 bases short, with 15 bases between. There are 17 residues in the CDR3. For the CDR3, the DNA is TGTGCCAGCAGTTACTCGAAGGCCGCAGGGTGCACCGGGGAGCTGTTTTTT. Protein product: CASSYSKAAGCTGELFF.

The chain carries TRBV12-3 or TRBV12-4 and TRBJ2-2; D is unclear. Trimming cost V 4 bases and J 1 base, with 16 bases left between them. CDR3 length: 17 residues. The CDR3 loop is CASSSLGNGGNTGELFF. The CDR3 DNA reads TGTGCCAGCAGTTCCCTTGGGAACGGTGGGAACACCGGGGAGCTGTTTTTT.

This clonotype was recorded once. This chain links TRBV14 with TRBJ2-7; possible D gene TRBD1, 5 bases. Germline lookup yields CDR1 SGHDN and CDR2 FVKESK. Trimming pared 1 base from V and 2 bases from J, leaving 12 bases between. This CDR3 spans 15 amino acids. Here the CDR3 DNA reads TGTGCCAGCAGCCAAGGCCCTAGGGGAACCTACGAGCAGTACGTC. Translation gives CASSQGPRGTYEQYV.

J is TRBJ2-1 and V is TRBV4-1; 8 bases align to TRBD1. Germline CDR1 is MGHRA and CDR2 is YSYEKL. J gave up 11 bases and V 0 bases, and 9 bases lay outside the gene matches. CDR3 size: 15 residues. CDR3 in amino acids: CASSQEGGQGPKQFF. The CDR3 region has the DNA TGCGCCAGCAGCCAAGAAGGAGGACAGGGACCTAAGCAGTTCTTC.

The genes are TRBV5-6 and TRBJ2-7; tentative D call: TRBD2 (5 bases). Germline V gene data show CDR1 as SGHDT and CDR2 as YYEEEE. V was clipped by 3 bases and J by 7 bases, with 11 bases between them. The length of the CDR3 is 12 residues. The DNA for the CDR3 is TGTGCCAGCAGCTCGAGCGGCGCGGAGCAGTACTTC. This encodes CASSSSGAEQYF. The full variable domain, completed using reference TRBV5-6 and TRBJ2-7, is DAGVTQSPTHLIKTRGQQVTLRCSPKSGHDTVSWYQQALGQGPQFIFQYYEEEERQRGNFPDRFSGHQFPNYSSELNVNALLLGDSALYLCASSSSGAEQYFGPGTRLTVT.

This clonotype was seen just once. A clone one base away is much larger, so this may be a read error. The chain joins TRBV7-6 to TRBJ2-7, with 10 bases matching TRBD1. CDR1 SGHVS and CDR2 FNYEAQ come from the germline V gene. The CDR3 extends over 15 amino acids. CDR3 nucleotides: TGTGCCAACAGCTGGTGGGACAGGGGATTTTACGAGCAGTACTTC. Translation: CANSWWDRGFYEQYF.

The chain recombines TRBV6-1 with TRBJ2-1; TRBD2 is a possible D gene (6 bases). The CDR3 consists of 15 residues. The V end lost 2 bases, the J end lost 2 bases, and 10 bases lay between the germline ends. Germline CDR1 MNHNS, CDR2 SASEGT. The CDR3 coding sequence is TGTGCCAGCAGTGAACCGAGGGAGGCCTACAATGAGCAGTTCTTC. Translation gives CASSEPREAYNEQFF.